The 24 T cell receptor beta chains given below trace back to one sample, sequenced in a study of blood T cell repertoires in COVID-19. Profiled with immunoSEQ multiplex PCR; TCRdb holds only in-frame clones, not every one. Among approximately 150,000 clones listed, over 80% were seen once. Material for sequencing was peripheral blood. All receptors come from a woman in her seventies with acute or convalescent COVID-19.

The gene calls are TRBV6-5 and TRBJ2-7; 7 bases agree with TRBD1. V lost 5 bases and J lost 0; bases outside the gene matches: 7. Germline V gene sequence: CDR1 MNHEY, CDR2 SVGAGI. There are 15 residues in the CDR3. The chain's CDR3 is CASSTRQGSSYEQYF. Here the CDR3 DNA reads TGTGCCAGCAGTACCCGACAGGGAAGCTCCTACGAGCAGTACTTC.

This clone has more than one count but fewer than ten. The chain couples TRBV6-4 to TRBJ1-1; maybe TRBD1 (6 bases). The CDR3 length is 13 residues. Trimming pared 6 bases from V and 1 base from J, leaving 9 bases between. Germline lookup yields CDR1 MRHNA and CDR2 SNTAGT. The CDR3 sequence: CASRPQGNTEAFF. The DNA for the CDR3 is TGTGCCAGCAGACCACAGGGGAACACTGAAGCTTTCTTT.

J is TRBJ2-1 and V is TRBV11-3; 13 bases match TRBD2. Germline CDR1 SGHNT, CDR2 YENEEA. Trimming took 4 bases from V and 5 from J; bases not matched to a gene: 2. The CDR3 consists of 15 residues. The DNA for the CDR3 is TGTGCCAGCAGCTGGGGACTAGCGGGGCACAATGAGCAGTTCTTC. Translated, it gives CASSWGLAGHNEQFF.

This chain joins TRBV29-1 and TRBJ2-7; D is ambiguous. The CDR3 loop spans 11 amino acids. The V gene lost 4 bases and the J gene lost 3 bases, with 7 bases spanning the gap. Germline V lookup: CDR1 SQVTM, CDR2 ANQGSEA. The CDR3 loop reads CSVVLSYEQYF. The DNA for the CDR3 is TGCAGCGTTGTCTTGAGCTACGAGCAGTACTTC.

V is TRBV20-1 and J is TRBJ2-5; 7 positions agree with TRBD1. The CDR3 loop spans 14 amino acids. J lost 1 base, V lost 3 bases, and 5 bases had no gene match. CDR1 and CDR2 (germline): DFQATT, SNEGSKA (reference sequence). This CDR3 reads CSASTYRGQETQYF. The CDR3 DNA follows: TGCAGTGCTAGTACGTACAGGGGCCAAGAGACCCAGTACTTC.

The table lists this clone with a few counts. The chain combines TRBV27 with TRBJ2-1; 11 bases agree with TRBD2. The germline V gene has CDR1 MNHEY and CDR2 SMNVEV (reference sequence). J gave up 6 bases and V 3 bases, and 10 bases lay outside the gene matches. The CDR3 covers 17 residues. CDR3 coding DNA: TGTGCCAGCAGTTTCTACGGACTAGCGGGTAACTTCAATGAGCAGTTCTTC. It encodes CASSFYGLAGNFNEQFF.

CDR3 nucleotides: TGTGCCAGCAGCTTAGGGGACAGGGCACCGATACAAGAGACCCAGTACTTC. It translates to CASSLGDRAPIQETQYF. This chain joins TRBV7-8 and TRBJ2-5; 9 bases map to TRBD1. CDR1 SGHVS and CDR2 FQNEAQ come from the germline V gene. The length of the CDR3 is 17 residues. The V and J ends lost 1 base and 2 bases, in that order; junction bases with no gene match: 8.

The rearrangement uses TRBV2 and TRBJ2-7; D may be TRBD2 (5 bases). Germline CDR1 reads SNHLY; CDR2 reads FYNNEI. The CDR3 sequence is 14 residues long. Trimming removed 8 bases at V and 4 bases at J, with 18 bases between. CDR3 DNA: TGTGCCAGCGAAGAGAGCGGACGGAAGTACGAGCAGTACTTC. It translates to CASEESGRKYEQYF. Using reference TRBV2 and TRBJ2-7 for the parts outside the CDR3, the full variable domain is EPEVTQTPSHQVTQMGQEVILRCVPISNHLYFYWYRQILGQKVEFLVSFYNNEISEKSEIFDDQFSVERPDGSNFTLKIRSTKLEDSAMYFCASEESGRKYEQYFGPGTRLTVT.

A few counts support this clone. The V gene is TRBV10-3, the J gene TRBJ2-2; the match to TRBD2 covers 8 bases. J was trimmed by 3 bases and V by 0 bases; bases with no gene match: 0. CDR1 is ENHRY and CDR2 is SYGVKD in the germline V gene. The CDR3 loop spans 15 amino acids. In DNA, the CDR3 is TGTGCCATCAGTGAGTCCGGGGGGGACACCGGGGAGCTGTTTTTT. Encoded protein: CAISESGGDTGELFF.

This chain uses TRBV4-1 with TRBJ2-1, with D hard to call. The germline V and J ends were trimmed by 0 bases and 4 bases, with 10 bases remaining between them. The CDR3 runs to 15 residues. Germline lookup yields CDR1 MGHRA and CDR2 YSYEKL. As DNA, the CDR3 is TGCGCCAGCAGCCAAGAGGGCCAGTTTTACAATGAGCAGTTCTTC. Translated, it gives CASSQEGQFYNEQFF.

This chain uses TRBV5-1 with TRBJ2-3; TRBD2 matches 12 bases. Trimming at V came to 4 bases and at J to 5 bases, leaving 8 bases not matched to a gene. The CDR3 loop spans 16 amino acids. In germline, CDR1 is SGHRS, CDR2 YFSETQ. This CDR3 is CASSQGLAGPLDTQYF. In nucleotides, the CDR3 is TGCGCCAGCAGCCAAGGACTAGCGGGGCCCTTAGATACGCAGTATTTT.

The chain joins TRBV28 to TRBJ2-3; TRBD2 aligns across 7 bases. Germline lookup yields CDR1 MDHEN and CDR2 SYDVKM. Trimming at V came to 5 bases and at J to 0 bases, leaving 5 bases not matched to a gene. The CDR3 covers 15 residues. The chain's CDR3 is CASSEAGSSTDTQYF. The CDR3 nucleotides are TGTGCCAGCAGTGAAGCGGGATCTAGCACAGATACGCAGTATTTT.

This clone was detected once. V is TRBV19 and J is TRBJ1-1; the match to TRBD1 covers 9 bases. There are 15 residues in the CDR3. Trimming removed 7 bases from V and 1 base from J; junction bases left unmatched: 7. Per germline, CDR1 LNHDA and CDR2 SQIVND (reference sequence). Here the CDR3 reads CASTPPGQGNTEAFF. CDR3 sequence (DNA): TGTGCCAGTACTCCCCCGGGACAGGGGAACACTGAAGCTTTCTTT. The full variable domain, its missing parts supplied by reference TRBV19 and TRBJ1-1, is DGGITQSPKYLFRKEGQNVTLSCEQNLNHDAMYWYRQDPGQGLRLIYYSQIVNDFQKGDIAEGYSVSREKKESFPLTVTSAQKNPTAFYLCASTPPGQGNTEAFFGQGTRLTVV.

V gene TRBV29-1 combines with J gene TRBJ2-7; 8 bases align to TRBD2. The V gene's germline CDR1 is SQVTM and CDR2 ANQGSEA. CDR3 length equals 13 residues. V lost 6 bases to trimming and J lost 7 bases; unmatched junction nucleotides: 11. CDR3 in DNA: TGCAGCGTGGATACCGGGACTAGGGAAGAGCAGTACTTC. This encodes CSVDTGTREEQYF.

The chain has TRBV5-1 and TRBJ2-3; 8 nucleotides match TRBD1. CDR1 and CDR2 from the germline V gene are SGHRS and YFSETQ. This CDR3 comprises 15 residues. The V and J ends lost 3 bases and 2 bases, in that order; junction bases with no gene match: 5. CDR3 region: CASSSGQGNTDTQYF. DNA for the CDR3: TGCGCCAGCAGCTCCGGACAGGGCAACACAGATACGCAGTATTTT.

With regard to this clone: A read error may account for a junction end that differs from germline. This chain connects TRBV3-1 (or the pseudogene TRBV3-2) to TRBJ2-3, with D possibly matching TRBD1 (6 bases). Germline V gene sequence: CDR1 LGHDT, CDR2 YNNKEL (reference sequence). The CDR3 length is 13 residues. The CDR3 DNA sequence: TGTGCCAGCAGCCCCTCAACGACAGGTACGCAGTATTTT. Its translation: CASSPSTTGTQYF.

The chain links TRBV9 to TRBJ2-7, with 11 bases that match TRBD2. Germline V gives CDR1 SGDLS, CDR2 YYNGEE. This CDR3 region has 14 residues. V lost 5 bases to trimming and J lost 7 bases; unmatched junction nucleotides: 8. CDR3 bases: TGTGCCAGCAGAATACTAGCGGGAGATTTTGAGCAGTACTTC. This sequence encodes CASRILAGDFEQYF.

The chain combines TRBV3-1 (or the pseudogene TRBV3-2) with TRBJ1-3; 7 positions agree with TRBD1. The CDR3 contains 16 residues. Germline-derived CDR1 and CDR2 are LGHDT and YNNKEL (reference sequence). The trim removed 2 bases at V and 0 bases at J, leaving 4 bases unmatched. CDR3 sequence reads: CASSQRTGCSGNTIYF. Written as DNA, the CDR3 is TGTGCCAGCAGCCAAAGGACAGGATGCTCTGGAAACACCATATATTTT.

The V gene is TRBV7-2, the J gene TRBJ2-5, with TRBD2 identical over 9 bases. CDR1 and CDR2 (germline): SGHTA, FQGNSA. There are 16 residues in the CDR3. The trim removed 3 bases at V and 5 bases at J, leaving 10 bases unmatched. CDR3 in amino acids: CASSFRSGGREETQYF. The CDR3 DNA follows: TGTGCCAGCAGCTTCAGGTCTGGCGGGAGGGAGGAGACCCAGTACTTC. Filled out from reference TRBV7-2 and TRBJ2-5, the complete variable domain reads GAGVSQSPSNKVTEKGKDVELRCDPISGHTALYWYRQSLGQGLEFLIYFQGNSAPDKSGLPSDRFSAERTGGSVSTLTIQRTQQEDSAVYLCASSFRSGGREETQYFGPGTRLLVL.

This clone was counted a single time. The CDR3 sequence is CAWGPLAGRETQYF. Written as DNA, the CDR3 is TGTGCCTGGGGTCCCCTAGCGGGAAGGGAGACCCAGTACTTC. This sequence joins TRBV30 and TRBJ2-5; TRBD2 matches 9 bases. The CDR3 totals 14 residues. Trimming removed 5 bases from V and 5 bases from J; junction bases left unmatched: 9. Germline CDR1 reads GTSNPN; CDR2 reads SVGIG (reference sequence). Looking up the rest from reference TRBV30 and TRBJ2-5 gives the full variable domain: SQTIHQWPATLVQPVGSPLSLECTVEGTSNPNLYWYRQAAGRGLQLLFYSVGIGQISSEVPQNLSASRPQDRQFILSSKKLLLSDSGFYLCAWGPLAGRETQYFGPGTRLLVL.

V gene TRBV18 combines with J gene TRBJ2-1; tentative D call: TRBD2 (5 bases). V lost 4 bases and J lost 10, with 14 bases in between. Looked up from germline, CDR1 is KGHSH and CDR2 is LQKENI. This CDR3 comprises 13 residues. The chain's CDR3 is CASSLPGVPEQFF. DNA for the CDR3: TGTGCCAGCTCACTCCCCGGGGTACCCGAGCAGTTCTTC.

The chain links TRBV5-1 to TRBJ2-7, with TRBD2 identical over 9 bases. Germline CDR1 SGHRS, CDR2 YFSETQ. V gave up 4 bases and J gave up 7 bases; unmatched junction bases: 9. The CDR3 is made up of 14 amino acids. The CDR3 spells CASSVEREAEEQYF. In DNA, the CDR3 is TGCGCCAGCAGCGTTGAGCGGGAGGCAGAAGAGCAGTACTTC.

This clone was found a few times. This chain uses TRBV4-1 with TRBJ2-3, with D possibly matching TRBD2 (7 bases). Trimming cost V 4 bases and J 3 bases, with 14 bases left between them. Germline values: CDR1 MGHRA, CDR2 YSYEKL. The CDR3 runs to 15 residues. This chain's CDR3 is CASSPGGGRTDTQYF. The DNA of the CDR3 is TGCGCCAGCAGCCCCGGGGGCGGGAGAACAGATACGCAGTATTTT.

The CDR3 nucleotides are TGTGCCAGCAGCTCGCCCGGGACACGAGGAGACATTCAGTACTTC. Protein product: CASSSPGTRGDIQYF. The chain combines TRBV21-1 with TRBJ2-4; TRBD1, the table's D call, lacks a check against the DNA. TRBV21-1 is a pseudogene segment. The CDR3 covers 15 residues.